This T cell receptor beta chain originates from a study of cytomegalovirus exposure and HLA in healthy donors. V lost 2 bases and J lost 0; bases outside the gene matches: 7. The CDR3 sequence is 18 residues long. Germline V CDR1 and CDR2: SQVTM, ANQGSEA. The PCR ran on 60 Vbeta and 13 Jbeta primers. TCRdb's table, derived via immunoSEQ multiplex PCR, lists solely in-frame clones and lacks some. The data hold around 200,000 clones, with approximately 82% observed a single time. The donors, nominally healthy at sampling, likely had unrecorded immune exposures. This TCR was sampled from a woman between 35 and 50 years old in good health and CMV-seronegative. Sequenced material: PBMCs. The V call is TRBV29-1, the J call TRBJ2-6, with 10 bases that match TRBD1. This CDR3 is CSVELRTGGSSGANVLTF. The CDR3 nucleotides read TGCAGCGTTGAACTCCGGACAGGGGGGAGCTCTGGGGCCAACGTCCTGACTTTC.